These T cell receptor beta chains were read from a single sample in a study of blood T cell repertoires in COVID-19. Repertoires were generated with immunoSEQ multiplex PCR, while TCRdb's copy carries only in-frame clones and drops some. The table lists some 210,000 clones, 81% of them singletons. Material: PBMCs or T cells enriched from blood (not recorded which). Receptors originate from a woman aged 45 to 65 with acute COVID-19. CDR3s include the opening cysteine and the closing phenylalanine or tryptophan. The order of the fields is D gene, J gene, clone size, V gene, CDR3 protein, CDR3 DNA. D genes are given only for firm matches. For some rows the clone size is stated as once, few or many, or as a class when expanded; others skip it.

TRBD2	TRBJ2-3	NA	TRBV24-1	CATAGERGRSSTDTQYF	TGTGCCACCGCGGGGGAGCGGGGGAGATCTAGCACAGATACGCAGTATTTT
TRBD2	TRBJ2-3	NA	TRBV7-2	CASSFLSSGRFPPDTQYF	TGTGCCAGCAGCTTTCTATCTAGCGGGAGGTTCCCGCCAGATACGCAGTATTTT
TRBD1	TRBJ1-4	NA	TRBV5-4	CASSQGQGADVNEKLFF	TGTGCCAGCAGCCAGGGACAGGGGGCGGACGTAAATGAAAAACTGTTTTTT
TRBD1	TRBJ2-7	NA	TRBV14	CASSHQTGGLYEQYF	TGTGCCAGCAGCCACCAGACAGGGGGCCTGTACGAGCAGTACTTC
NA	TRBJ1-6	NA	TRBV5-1	CASSLAGGSNSPLHF	TGCGCCAGCAGCTTGGCCGGAGGATCCAATTCACCCCTCCACTTT
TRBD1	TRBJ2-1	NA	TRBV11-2	CASSLIGTGPYNEQFF	TGTGCCAGCAGCTTGATTGGGACAGGGCCTTACAATGAGCAGTTCTTC
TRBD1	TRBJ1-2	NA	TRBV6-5	CASSRTGRDYGYTF	TGTGCCAGCAGTCGGACAGGGAGGGACTATGGCTACACCTTC
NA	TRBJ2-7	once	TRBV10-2	CASSEELTYEQYF	TGCGCCAGCAGTGAGGAGCTCACCTACGAGCAGTACTTC
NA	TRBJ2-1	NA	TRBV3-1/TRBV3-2	CASSPQGTEYNEQFF	TGTGCCAGCAGCCCCCAGGGGACGGAATACAATGAGCAGTTCTTC
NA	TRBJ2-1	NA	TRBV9	CASSKSGGEREIPYNEQFF	TGTGCCAGCAGCAAATCAGGGGGGGAGCGGGAGATTCCCTACAATGAGCAGTTCTTC
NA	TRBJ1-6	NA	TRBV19	CASSIDYQGHSPLHF	TGTGCCAGTAGTATAGATTACCAGGGACACTCACCCCTCCACTTT
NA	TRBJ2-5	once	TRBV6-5	CASSWSRNQETQYF	TGTGCCAGCAGTTGGTCCAGGAACCAAGAGACCCAGTACTTC
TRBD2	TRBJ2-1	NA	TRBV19	CASSIVAASGRNEQFF	TGTGCCAGTAGTATAGTTGCGGCTAGCGGGAGGAATGAGCAGTTCTTC
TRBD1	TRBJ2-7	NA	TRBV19	CASRGTGGGFGEQYF	TGTGCCAGTAGGGGGACAGGGGGCGGTTTCGGCGAGCAGTACTTC
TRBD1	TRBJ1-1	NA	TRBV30	CAWRTKTGVSDEAFF	TGTGCCTGGAGAACTAAGACAGGGGTGTCGGATGAAGCTTTCTTT
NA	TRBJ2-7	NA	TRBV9	CASSPGLTYEQYF	TGTGCCAGCAGCCCCGGACTAACGTACGAGCAGTACTTC
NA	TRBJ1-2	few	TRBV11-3	CASSPRRPNYGYTF	TGTGCCAGCAGCCCGCGGCGCCCCAACTATGGCTACACCTTC
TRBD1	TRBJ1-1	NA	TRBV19	CASSSTGTGVMDTEAFF	TGTGCCAGTAGCTCGACCGGGACAGGGGTAATGGACACTGAAGCTTTCTTT
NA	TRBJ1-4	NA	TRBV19	CASSSSGGWGEKLFF	TGTGCCAGTAGTAGTTCCGGGGGATGGGGTGAAAAACTGTTTTTT
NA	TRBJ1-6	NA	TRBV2	CASSEVGVLSSPLHF	TGTGCCAGCAGTGAAGTCGGGGTATTATCTTCACCCCTCCACTTT
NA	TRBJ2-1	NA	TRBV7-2	CASSLGGITAEQFF	TGTGCCAGCAGCTTAGGCGGGATCACGGCTGAGCAGTTCTTC
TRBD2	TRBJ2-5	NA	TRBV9	CASSPGGLAGFQETQYF	TGTGCCAGCAGCCCGGGGGGGCTAGCGGGATTCCAAGAGACCCAGTACTTC
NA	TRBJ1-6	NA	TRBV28	CASRTGFGYSPLHF	TGTGCCAGCAGAACAGGGTTTGGATATTCACCCCTCCACTTT
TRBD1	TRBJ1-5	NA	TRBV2	CASSKQGLSQPQHF	TGTGCCAGCAGTAAACAGGGGCTCAGTCAGCCCCAGCATTTT
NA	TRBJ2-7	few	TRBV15	CATSRGSTGFYEQYF	TGTGCCACCAGCAGAGGATCCACAGGGTTCTACGAGCAGTACTTC
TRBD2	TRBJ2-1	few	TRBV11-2	CASSLYAGVEQFF	TGTGCCAGCAGCTTATACGCGGGAGTTGAGCAGTTCTTC
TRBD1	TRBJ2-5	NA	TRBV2	CASSSGGGLETQYF	TGTGCCAGCAGTTCAGGGGGCGGCCTGGAGACCCAGTACTTC
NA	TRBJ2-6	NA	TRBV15	CATSRGGQSGANVLTF	TGTGCCACCAGCAGAGGTGGACAGTCTGGGGCCAACGTCCTGACTTTC
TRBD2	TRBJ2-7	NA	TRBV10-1	CAYKPGGPYEQYF	TGCGCCTATAAACCGGGAGGGCCCTACGAGCAGTACTTC
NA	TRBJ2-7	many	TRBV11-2	CASSPHFEQYF	TGTGCCAGCAGCCCCCATTTCGAGCAGTACTTC
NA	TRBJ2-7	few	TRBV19	CASSLNTGKGREQYF	TGTGCCAGTAGTCTAAATACAGGAAAAGGACGCGAGCAGTACTTC
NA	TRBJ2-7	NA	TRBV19	CASSYRAGFSYEQYF	TGTGCCAGTAGTTATCGGGCGGGTTTCTCCTACGAGCAGTACTTC
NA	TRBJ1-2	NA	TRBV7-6	CASSSSAPMGQGGFWGYTF	NA
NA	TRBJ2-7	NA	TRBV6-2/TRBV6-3	CASSYQGSSYEQYF	TGTGCCAGCAGTTACCAAGGGAGTTCCTACGAGCAGTACTTC
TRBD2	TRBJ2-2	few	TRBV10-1	CASSLLAGDTGELFF	TGCGCCAGCAGTCTCCTAGCGGGGGACACCGGGGAGCTGTTTTTT
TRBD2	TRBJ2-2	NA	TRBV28	CASRRLAGVTGELFF	TGTGCCAGCAGACGACTAGCGGGAGTTACCGGGGAGCTGTTTTTT
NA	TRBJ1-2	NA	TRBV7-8	CASSHRGGGHNYGYTF	TGTGCCAGCAGCCACAGAGGGGGGGGGCACAACTATGGCTACACCTTC
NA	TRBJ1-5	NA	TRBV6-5	CASRNTGRDQPQHF	TGTGCCAGCAGAAATACAGGGAGAGATCAGCCCCAGCATTTT
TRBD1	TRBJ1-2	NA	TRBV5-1	CASSPDRGSEGYTF	TGCGCCAGCAGCCCGGACAGGGGGTCTGAGGGCTACACCTTC
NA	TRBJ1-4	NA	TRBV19	CASSSTATNEKLFF	TGTGCCAGTAGTTCGACTGCAACTAATGAAAAACTGTTTTTT